Listed here are 15 T cell receptor beta chains from one sample, sequenced in a study of shared clonotypes between healthy human individuals. TCRdb keeps only in-frame clones here, not all; method: immunoSEQ multiplex PCR. The table lists 300,000 to 400,000 clones, more than 60% of them singletons, with more than 9% in the top ten. Sequences were obtained from memory CD4+ T cells sorted from blood. Regarding subset: CD45RA-negative fraction. Receptor source: a man aged 25 to 40 in good health.

This clone was recorded at least ten times. The chain joins TRBV10-2 to TRBJ2-3; 9 positions agree with TRBD2. The V segment lost 7 bases and the J segment 4 bases; nucleotides outside the gene matches: 6. Germline CDR1 is WSHSY and CDR2 is SAAADI. This CDR3 region has 14 residues. Here the CDR3 DNA reads TGCGCCAGCAACGCGGGAGGGCCGGCAGATACGCAGTATTTT. Translation: CASNAGGPADTQYF.

Points on this clone: This likely traces to a read error, being one base from a far larger clone. The gene calls are TRBV6-1 and TRBJ2-5, with TRBD2 identical over 9 bases. J lost 4 bases, V lost 6 bases, and 0 bases had no gene match. The CDR3 is made up of 12 amino acids. Germline CDR1 MNHNS, CDR2 SASEGT. The CDR3 nucleotides read TGTGCCAGCAGACTAGCGGGAGAGACCCAGTACTTC. Translating gives CASRLAGETQYF.

The chain joins TRBV2 to TRBJ1-1; the D gene is possibly TRBD1 (5 bases). Trimming left V 5 bases short and J 8 bases short, with 18 bases between. The CDR3 extends over 14 amino acids. Per germline, CDR1 SNHLY and CDR2 FYNNEI. CDR3 loop: CASSPLTAGLEAFF. The CDR3 DNA reads as TGTGCCAGCAGTCCACTAACCGCGGGGCTGGAAGCTTTCTTT.

This clone has just one count. The chain employs TRBV6-1 and TRBJ2-7; a possible D gene is TRBD2 (6 bases). The CDR3 has 14 residues. CDR1 is MNHNS and CDR2 is SASEGT in the germline V gene. V was pared by 2 bases and J by 3 bases, with 11 bases between. In DNA form, the CDR3 reads TGTGCCAGCAGTGAACAAGTGGGGGGCTACGAGCAGTACTTC. It specifies CASSEQVGGYEQYF.

The rearrangement uses TRBV10-3 and TRBJ2-4; D is possibly TRBD1 (6 bases). The length of the CDR3 is 15 residues. Germline CDR1 ENHRY, CDR2 SYGVKD. V lost 0 bases, J lost 6 bases, and 12 bases lay in between. CDR3 loop: CAISESNEDRNIQYF. CDR3 sequence (DNA): TGTGCCATCAGTGAGTCGAACGAGGACAGAAACATTCAGTACTTC.

There are a few counts of this clone. CDR3: CASSSATGPGLVHEQYF. CDR3 nucleotide sequence: TGTGCCAGCAGCTCGGCTACGGGGCCGGGACTAGTACACGAGCAGTACTTC. J is TRBJ2-7 and V is TRBV7-9; 8 bases map to TRBD2. V lost 4 bases to trimming and J lost 5 bases; unmatched junction nucleotides: 16. There are 17 residues in the CDR3. Per the germline V gene, CDR1 is SEHNR and CDR2 is FQNEAQ (reference sequence).

This chain connects TRBV6-5 to TRBJ2-1; weak D call: TRBD2 (5 bases). V was clipped by 6 bases and J by 5 bases, with 17 bases between them. Germline CDR1 is MNHEY and CDR2 is SVGAGI. The CDR3 has 15 residues. The CDR3 sequence: CASSGRFRRNNEQFF. The CDR3 region has the DNA TGTGCCAGCAGCGGGCGGTTTAGGAGGAACAATGAGCAGTTCTTC.

The CDR3, as DNA: TGTGCCAGCAGTTTAAGGGTCGATCCTAACAATGAGCAGTTCTTC. Translating gives CASSLRVDPNNEQFF. The J gene is TRBJ2-1, the V gene TRBV27; D gene ambiguous. CDR1 is MNHEY and CDR2 is SMNVEV in the germline V gene (reference sequence). V was pared by 2 bases and J by 5 bases, with 13 bases between. This CDR3 spans 15 amino acids.

The V and J genes are TRBV5-6 and TRBJ2-7, with D hard to call. From germline, CDR1 is SGHDT and CDR2 YYEEEE. V was clipped by 1 base and J by 2 bases, with 7 bases between them. This CDR3 region has 13 residues. The CDR3 DNA reads as TGTGCCAGCAGCTTGCGGAAGCCCTACGAGCAGTACTTC. The encoded protein is CASSLRKPYEQYF.

The chain carries TRBV2 and TRBJ1-2; possible D gene TRBD1, 5 bases. The CDR3 has 14 residues. Per germline, CDR1 SNHLY and CDR2 FYNNEI. Trimming removed 0 bases from V and 8 bases from J, with 13 bases in between. This CDR3 is CASSEAGLHGGYTF. DNA for the CDR3: TGTGCCAGCAGTGAAGCGGGGCTGCACGGAGGCTACACCTTC. The full variable domain, rest sourced from reference TRBV2 and TRBJ1-2, is EPEVTQTPSHQVTQMGQEVILRCVPISNHLYFYWYRQILGQKVEFLVSFYNNEISEKSEIFDDQFSVERPDGSNFTLKIRSTKLEDSAMYFCASSEAGLHGGYTFGSGTRLTVV.

The rearrangement links TRBV5-4 to TRBJ2-2, with 11 bases identical to TRBD2. After removal of 4 bases from V and 1 base from J, the junction contained 3 bases not matched to a gene. The germline V gene encodes CDR1 SGHNT and CDR2 YYREEE (reference sequence). This CDR3 spans 16 amino acids. In DNA form, the CDR3 reads TGTGCCAGCAGCGAAGGACTAGCGGGGAACACCGGGGAGCTGTTTTTT. This encodes CASSEGLAGNTGELFF.

The chain links TRBV4-2 to TRBJ2-3, with a tentative D call TRBD2 (5 bases). V was shortened by 4 bases and J by 6 bases, with 17 bases between the two germline ends. The germline V gene has CDR1 LGHNA and CDR2 YNFKEQ. There are 15 residues in the CDR3. The CDR3 DNA is TGTGCCAGCAGCCCCCCAACATACGGCGGGGATACGCAGTATTTT. It specifies CASSPPTYGGDTQYF.

The chain combines TRBV7-8 with TRBJ1-4; D ambiguous. Germline V gene lookup returns CDR1 SGHVS and CDR2 FQNEAQ. CDR3 length equals 17 residues. V dropped 2 bases and J dropped 0 bases, with 13 bases sitting between them. CDR3 DNA: TGTGCCAGCAGCTTATGGGCGTCGGGTGCAACTAATGAAAAACTGTTTTTT. It translates to CASSLWASGATNEKLFF. Filled out from reference TRBV7-8 and TRBJ1-4, the complete variable domain reads GAGVSQSPRYKVAKRGQDVALRCDPISGHVSLFWYQQALGQGPEFLTYFQNEAQLDKSGLPSDRFFAERPEGSVSTLKIQRTQQEDSAVYLCASSLWASGATNEKLFFGSGTQLSVL.

This chain joins TRBV28 and TRBJ2-1; 9 bases match TRBD2. CDR1 is MDHEN and CDR2 is SYDVKM in the germline V gene. After removal of 5 bases from V and 4 bases from J, the junction contained 6 bases not matched to a gene. The CDR3 runs 15 residues. DNA for the CDR3: TGTGCCAGCAGTAAACCGGGACTAGCATACAATGAGCAGTTCTTC. The encoded protein is CASSKPGLAYNEQFF.

The chain joins TRBV30 to TRBJ2-2; 7 positions agree with TRBD1. This CDR3 is 14 amino acids long. After removal of 2 bases from V and 7 bases from J, the junction contained 7 bases not matched to a gene. Germline V lookup: CDR1 GTSNPN, CDR2 SVGIG (reference sequence). The CDR3 bases are TGTGCCTGGAGTTTGACAGGGCGTCACGGGGAGCTGTTTTTT. It codes for CAWSLTGRHGELFF.